This T cell receptor (beta chain) was documented in a study of cytomegalovirus exposure and HLA in healthy donors. The table lists this clone with a few counts. V trimming: 5 bases; J trimming: 7 bases; junction bases outside the gene matches: 15. Germline CDR1 is SGHDT and CDR2 is YYEEEE. The CDR3 extends over 16 amino acids. A multiplex PCR was run with 60 Vbeta primers and 13 Jbeta primers. The method was immunoSEQ multiplex PCR; TCRdb's version includes in-frame clones alone and lacks a portion of them. Counted here are around 150,000 clones, roughly 85% occurring once; the ten biggest clones make up approximately 0.89%.

The chain links TRBV5-6 to TRBJ2-3; TRBD2 matches at 8 bases. Specimen: PBMCs. This receptor was obtained from a woman between 50 and 59 years old in good health and CMV-seropositive. CDR3 DNA sequence: TGTGCCAGCAGAACAACAGCGGGGGCGGGGAGGTATACGCAGTATTTT. Translation gives CASRTTAGAGRYTQYF.